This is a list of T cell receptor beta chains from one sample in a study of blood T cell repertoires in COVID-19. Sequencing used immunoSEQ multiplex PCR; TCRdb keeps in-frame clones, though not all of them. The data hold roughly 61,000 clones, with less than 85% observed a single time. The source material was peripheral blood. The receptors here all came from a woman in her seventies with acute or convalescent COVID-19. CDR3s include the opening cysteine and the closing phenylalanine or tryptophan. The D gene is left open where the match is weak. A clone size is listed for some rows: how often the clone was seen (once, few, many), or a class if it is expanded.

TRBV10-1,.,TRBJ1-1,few,TGCGCCAGCAGTGATCCCGCGGGTGAAGCTTTCTTT,CASSDPAGEAFF
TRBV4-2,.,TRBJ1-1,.,TGTGCCAGCCACCAGACGGGTCTGAACACTGAAGCTTTCTTT,CASHQTGLNTEAFF
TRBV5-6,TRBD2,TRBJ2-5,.,TGTGCCAGCAGCTTCTGGACTAGCGCGGGGGCCCAGTACTTC,CASSFWTSAGAQYF
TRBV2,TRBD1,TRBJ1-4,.,TGTGCCAGCAGTGAAGCGCCCAGGGGGGATGAAAAACTGTTTTTT,CASSEAPRGDEKLFF
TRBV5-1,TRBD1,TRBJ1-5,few,TGCGCCAGCAGCTTGGCTGGGACAGGGAATCAGCCCCAGCATTTT,CASSLAGTGNQPQHF
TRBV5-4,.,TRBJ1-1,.,TGTGCCAGCAGCCGTGATATACAGGGAAGTAAGGGTGAAGCTTTCTTT,CASSRDIQGSKGEAFF
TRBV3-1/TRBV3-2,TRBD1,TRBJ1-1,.,TGTGCCAGCAGCCAACTAGACAGGGGGGGAGCTTTCTTT,CASSQLDRGGAFF
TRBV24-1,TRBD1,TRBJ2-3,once,TGTGCCACCAGTGCCGGTAGGACAGGGAGAACAGATACGCAGTATTTT,CATSAGRTGRTDTQYF
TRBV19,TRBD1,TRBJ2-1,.,TGTGCCAGTAGTATAGGTACCTATACAGGGGTCCATGAGCAGTTCTTC,CASSIGTYTGVHEQFF
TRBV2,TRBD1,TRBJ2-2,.,TGTGCCAGCAGTAAAAGGACAGGGCGGAACACCGGGGAGCTGTTTTTT,CASSKRTGRNTGELFF
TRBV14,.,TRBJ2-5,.,TGTGCCAGCAGCCCCGGACTAAAAGAGACCCAGTACTTC,CASSPGLKETQYF
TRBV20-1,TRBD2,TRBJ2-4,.,TGCAGTGCTAGTGTTTCCGGGACTACCAAAAACATTCAGTACTTC,CSASVSGTTKNIQYF
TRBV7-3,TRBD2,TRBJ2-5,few,TGTGCCAGCAGCCGTGGACTAGCGGGGCAAGAGACCCAGTACTTC,CASSRGLAGQETQYF
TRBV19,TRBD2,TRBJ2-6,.,TGTGCCAGTAGACGGGGGGACTCCGGGGCCAACGTCCTGACTTTC,CASRRGDSGANVLTF
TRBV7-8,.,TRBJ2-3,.,TGTGCCAGCAGCTTAGAAGGGGGTCGGAGGCTCACAGATACGCAGTATTTT,CASSLEGGRRLTDTQYF
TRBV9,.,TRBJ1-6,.,TGTGCCAGCAGTTCAGGGGAGAGAAATTCACCCCTCCACTTT,CASSSGERNSPLHF
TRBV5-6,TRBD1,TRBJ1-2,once,TGTGCCAGCAGCTGGGGGACAGCTAACTATGGCTACACCTTC,CASSWGTANYGYTF
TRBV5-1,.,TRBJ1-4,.,TGCGCCAGCAGCGATCTGACAGGCGGGGAAAAACTGTTTTTT,CASSDLTGGEKLFF
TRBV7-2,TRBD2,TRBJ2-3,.,TGTGCCAGCAGCTTCAACGGGGGGGTAGCAGATACGCAGTATTTT,CASSFNGGVADTQYF
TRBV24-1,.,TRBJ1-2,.,TGTGCCACCAGTGATGAAGGGGGAGTCTATGGCTACACCTTC,CATSDEGGVYGYTF